This TCR beta chain comes out of a study of a mutant IDH1 vaccine in newly diagnosed glioma. Overall study: The start of vaccination came 4-6 weeks after radiotherapy alone, or with temozolomide cycles. Patients arrived already treated with radiotherapy, temozolomide, or both, most having had both.

Here immunoSEQ multiplex PCR was the method, and the copy in TCRdb shows in-frame clones only, minus some. The sample records roughly 25,000 clones, 79% being singletons. This sample's time point: week 11, during vaccination. A single vaccine dose contained 300 ug of mutant IDH1 20-mer peptide, and topical imiquimod was used with it. Germline V CDR1 and CDR2: SGHVS, FQNEAQ. The CDR3 is made up of 14 amino acids. V lost 2 bases and J 7 bases, leaving 14 bases between the germline ends. As for this clone: Its specificity is unknown.

Here the sequenced sample was PBMCs, taken from a glioma patient whose treatment included an IDH1 peptide vaccine. The sequence was obtained from a middle-aged man with glioma. This rearrangement joins TRBV7-8 to TRBJ1-1, with a possible D match to TRBD1 (5 bases). CDR3 DNA sequence: TGTGCCAGCAGCTTAAGGGGTGGGGTAGGTGAAGCTTTCTTT. As protein: CASSLRGGVGEAFF.